The next 32 T cell receptor beta chains were all read from a single sample in a study of regulatory T cells in long-lasting Graves disease. As to time point: newly diagnosed GD, antithyroid drugs for less than 3 months. The TCR library used RNA extracted from PBMCs. Investigators prepared the TCR beta libraries by applying iRepertoire HTBI primers and Arm-PCR of CDR3 regions. TCRdb ran MiXCR on the multiplex PCR reads and lists one entry per CDR3 protein. Counted here are approximately 400,000 distinct CDR3 sequences, about 15% occurring once; the ten biggest clones make up over 15%. This sample was shared with a second study, whose subject was T cells in Graves' hyperthyroidism and ophthalmopathy.

Sequenced material: peripheral blood mononuclear cells (PBMCs), taken at new diagnosis, from a patient treated with antithyroid drugs. Receptors were obtained from a woman aged 25 to 39 with Graves disease.

J is TRBJ1-3 and V is TRBV9; D is ambiguous. Germline V CDR1 and CDR2: SGDLS, YYNGEE. V gave up 0 bases and J gave up 2 bases, with 15 bases separating them. The CDR3 sequence is 17 residues long. CDR3 amino acids: CASSVEPLSPPGNTIYF. The DNA of the CDR3 is TGTGCCAGCAGCGTAGAGCCGTTAAGCCCTCCTGGAAACACCATATATTTT.

This clonotype was detected ten times or more. The chain employs TRBV15 and TRBJ2-5, with D unresolved. Germline CDR1 and CDR2: LNHNV and YYDKDF (reference sequence). The ends were cut back, 0 bases at V and 3 bases at J, with 8 bases in the middle. The CDR3 totals 14 residues. CDR3 region: CATSRDPTEETQYF. CDR3 sequence (DNA): TGTGCCACCAGCAGAGATCCAACAGAAGAGACCCAGTACTTC.

There are many counts of this clonotype. The chain links TRBV3-1 to TRBJ1-1; maybe TRBD1 (5 bases). V dropped 0 bases and J dropped 3 bases, with 20 bases sitting between them. This CDR3 region has 18 residues. The V gene's germline CDR1 is LGHDT and CDR2 YNNKEL (reference sequence). The DNA for the CDR3 is TGTGCCAGCAGCCAAGATCGCGGATTGGGGGTCGCGGACACTGAAGCTTTCTTT. Its protein product is CASSQDRGLGVADTEAFF.

This clonotype was observed at least ten times. The chain joins TRBV2 to TRBJ2-1, with 9 nucleotides matching TRBD1. The length of the CDR3 is 15 residues. Trimming at V came to 4 bases and at J to 2 bases, leaving 3 bases not matched to a gene. Looked up from germline, CDR1 is SNHLY and CDR2 is FYNNEI. This CDR3 reads CASSADRGAYNEQFF. Written as DNA, the CDR3 is TGTGCCAGCAGTGCCGACAGGGGGGCCTACAATGAGCAGTTCTTC.

This clonotype was detected ten times or more. The chain links TRBV6-5 to TRBJ2-2, with D perhaps assigned TRBD1 or TRBD2 (6 bases each). Looked up from germline, CDR1 is MNHEY and CDR2 is SVGAGI. The V and J ends lost 4 bases and 4 bases respectively, with 19 bases between them. This CDR3 has 17 amino acids. CDR3 sequence (DNA): TGTGCCAGCAGTTCAAGTAGAGGGGGAGCGGGCACCGGGGAGCTGTTTTTT. This translates into CASSSSRGGAGTGELFF.

V is TRBV20-1 and J is TRBJ1-5; TRBD1 is a possible D gene (6 bases). CDR3 length: 16 residues. Germline V CDR1 and CDR2: DFQATT, SNEGSKA (reference sequence). The germline V and J ends were trimmed by 2 bases and 2 bases, with 16 bases remaining between them. As DNA, the CDR3 is TGCAGTGCTAGAAGTGGGGGGGGCAGCGGCAATCAGCCCCAGCATTTT. It specifies CSARSGGGSGNQPQHF.

Many counts were recorded for this clonotype. The chain joins TRBV18 to TRBJ1-4, with D possibly being TRBD1 (6 bases). From germline, CDR1 is KGHSH and CDR2 LQKENI. The CDR3 loop spans 16 amino acids. The ends were cut back, 3 bases at V and 0 bases at J, with 11 bases in the middle. The CDR3 DNA reads as TGTGCCAGCTCACCCCCCCGGGACACAACTAATGAAAAACTGTTTTTT. Its translation is CASSPPRDTTNEKLFF. The complete variable domain, with remaining parts taken from reference TRBV18 and TRBJ1-4, reads NAGVMQNPRHLVRRRGQEARLRCSPMKGHSHVYWYRQLPEEGLKFMVYLQKENIIDESGMPKERFSAEFPKEGPSILRIQQVVRGDSAAYFCASSPPRDTTNEKLFFGSGTQLSVL.

V gene TRBV30 combines with J gene TRBJ1-1, with a weak D call TRBD1 (6 bases). Trimming left V 0 bases short and J 9 bases short, with 11 bases between. CDR1 and CDR2 (germline): GTSNPN, SVGIG (reference sequence). This CDR3 has 12 residues. The CDR3 reads CAWSVQGSKAFF. CDR3 sequence (DNA): TGTGCCTGGAGTGTACAGGGCAGCAAAGCTTTCTTT. Full variable domain (missing parts from reference TRBV30 and TRBJ1-1): SQTIHQWPATLVQPVGSPLSLECTVEGTSNPNLYWYRQAAGRGLQLLFYSVGIGQISSEVPQNLSASRPQDRQFILSSKKLLLSDSGFYLCAWSVQGSKAFFGQGTRLTVV.

This clonotype was recorded at least ten times. At one end, the junction sequence differs from germline, possibly due to a read error. The rearrangement uses TRBV12-3 or TRBV12-4 and TRBJ2-7; D remains ambiguous. The CDR3 totals 14 residues. The CDR3 nucleotides are TGTGCCAGCAGTTTAGTCGCCTTCTCCCACGAGCAGTACTTC. It encodes CASSLVAFSHEQYF.

This clonotype was detected a few times. V usage is TRBV6-2 or TRBV6-3 and J usage is TRBJ2-3, with 7 bases fitting TRBD1. J lost 8 bases, V lost 5 bases, and 13 bases had no gene match. Germline V lookup: CDR1 MNHEY, CDR2 SVGEGT. The CDR3 runs 15 residues. CDR3 residues: CASSVTAGGMSTQYF. CDR3 bases: TGTGCCAGCAGTGTTACGGCAGGGGGAATGAGTACGCAGTATTTT.

CDR3 coding DNA: TGTGCCAGTAGTATCAGGGGCCCAAGCCCTGAAGCTTTCTTT. This sequence encodes CASSIRGPSPEAFF. V usage is TRBV19 and J usage is TRBJ1-1; D perhaps matches TRBD1 (6 bases). CDR1 and CDR2 from the germline V gene are LNHDA and SQIVND (reference sequence). This CDR3 spans 14 amino acids. V lost 3 bases and J 6 bases, leaving 14 bases between the germline ends.

This clonotype turned up a few times. The V gene is TRBV10-1, the J gene TRBJ2-1, with TRBD2 matching 8 bases. The CDR3 contains 12 residues. Germline CDR1 is WNHNN and CDR2 is SYGVQD (reference sequence). Unmatched junction bases numbered 4, after V lost 1 base and J lost 14 bases. CDR3 sequence reads: CASSELGLGEFF. The CDR3 region has the DNA TGCGCCAGCAGTGAGTTGGGACTAGGGGAGTTCTTC.

This clonotype was seen repeatedly, ten times or more. The chain recombines TRBV5-1 with TRBJ1-2; no firm D call. Trimming took 1 base from V and 2 from J, leaving 9 bases between them. Germline loops: CDR1 SGHRS, CDR2 YFSETQ. CDR3 length equals 14 residues. The chain's CDR3 is CASSLSDGNYGYTF. The CDR3 DNA follows: TGCGCCAGCAGCTTGTCTGACGGGAACTATGGCTACACCTTC.

Ten or more counts support this clonotype. The gene calls are TRBV7-9 and TRBJ1-1; D is unclear. The CDR3 spans 13 residues. The germline V gene encodes CDR1 SEHNR and CDR2 FQNEAQ (reference sequence). The V end lost 1 base, the J end lost 1 base, and 4 bases lay between the germline ends. The CDR3 DNA sequence: TGTGCCAGCAGCTTAGACACGAACACTGAAGCTTTCTTT. Encoded protein: CASSLDTNTEAFF.

This clonotype was recorded at least ten times. The V and J genes are TRBV20-1 and TRBJ1-5; 7 bases agree with TRBD1. The V gene end was trimmed by 6 bases and the J gene end by 3 bases; junction bases not matched to a gene: 11. The germline V gene encodes CDR1 DFQATT and CDR2 SNEGSKA (reference sequence). The CDR3 loop spans 15 amino acids. In nucleotides, the CDR3 is TGCAGTGCCCAGATCTGGGACAGTCCCAATCAGCCCCAGCATTTT. Translating gives CSAQIWDSPNQPQHF.

This clonotype was picked up one time. CDR3 amino acids: CASSIWQNTEAFF. The DNA of the CDR3 is TGTGCCAGTAGTATTTGGCAGAACACTGAAGCTTTCTTT. J is TRBJ1-1 and V is TRBV19; D not certain. Germline V gives CDR1 LNHDA, CDR2 SQIVND (reference sequence). The CDR3 consists of 13 residues. The V end lost 3 bases, the J end lost 1 base, and 6 bases lay between the germline ends.

There are many counts of this clonotype. J is TRBJ2-2 and V is TRBV12-5; D not resolved. V dropped 0 bases and J dropped 0 bases, with 8 bases sitting between them. There are 16 residues in the CDR3. Germline CDR1 reads LGHNT; CDR2 reads FRNRAP. CDR3 residues: CASGLVGKANTGELFF. The CDR3 DNA reads as TGTGCTAGTGGTTTGGTAGGTAAAGCGAACACCGGGGAGCTGTTTTTT.

This clonotype was observed at least ten times. The chain recombines TRBV28 with TRBJ1-5; D remains unclear. Trimming took off 7 bases at V and 4 bases at J, with 8 bases between the two ends. The CDR3 is made up of 12 amino acids. The V gene's germline CDR1 is MDHEN and CDR2 SYDVKM. The CDR3 nucleotides read TGTGCCAGCAATCAGGAAAATCAGCCCCAGCATTTT. Translation gives CASNQENQPQHF.

This clonotype has a count of ten or more. This chain joins TRBV14 and TRBJ2-2, with unresolved D. From germline, CDR1 is SGHDN and CDR2 FVKESK. The CDR3 loop spans 15 amino acids. V lost 0 bases to trimming and J lost 5 bases, with 10 bases between them. The CDR3 loop is CASSQDFVGTGELFF. CDR3 coding DNA: TGTGCCAGCAGCCAAGATTTCGTGGGAACCGGGGAGCTGTTTTTT.

The chain recombines TRBV29-1 with TRBJ2-1, with TRBD2 identical over 14 bases. This CDR3 contains 16 residues. The V gene's germline CDR1 is SQVTM and CDR2 ANQGSEA. V trimming: 1 base; J trimming: 7 bases; junction bases outside the gene matches: 6. The DNA of the CDR3 is TGCAGCGTTGAAGGACTAGCGGGAGGGCTTATGAATGAGCAGTTCTTC. It translates to CSVEGLAGGLMNEQFF.

This chain joins TRBV15 and TRBJ2-7; 9 nucleotides match TRBD1. This CDR3 has 16 amino acids. CDR1 is LNHNV and CDR2 is YYDKDF in the germline V gene (reference sequence). Trimming cost V 3 bases and J 3 bases; bases outside gene matches: 9. CDR3 coding DNA: TGTGCCACCAGCAGCCCAGGACAGGGGCTCCTCTACGAGCAGTACTTC. Amino acids: CATSSPGQGLLYEQYF.

This sequence joins TRBV9 and TRBJ2-7; 9 bases line up with TRBD1. Germline assignment: CDR1 SGDLS and CDR2 YYNGEE. This CDR3 spans 15 amino acids. The junction had 10 bases not matched to a gene; V was cut back by 3 bases and J by 6 bases. The CDR3 DNA follows: TGTGCCAGCAGCGAGGGAGGGACAGGGTCTGGCGAGCAGTACTTC. Its translation: CASSEGGTGSGEQYF.

This clonotype was counted many times. The genes are TRBV20-1 and TRBJ2-5; the D gene is possibly TRBD2 (5 bases). Germline-derived CDR1 and CDR2 are DFQATT and SNEGSKA (reference sequence). With 8 bases removed from V and 4 bases from J, the gap between germline ends came to 14 bases. This CDR3 is built from 12 residues. The CDR3: CSTGLSTETQYF. As DNA, the CDR3 is TGCAGTACCGGACTCTCCACAGAGACCCAGTACTTC.

This clonotype was recorded many times. The V call is TRBV2, the J call TRBJ1-5; 10 bases line up with TRBD1. The CDR3 sequence is 15 residues long. Germline V CDR1 and CDR2: SNHLY, FYNNEI. With 6 bases clipped from V and 5 bases from J, the junction kept 7 bases outside the gene matches. CDR3 loop: CASRGGQGRYQPQHF. The CDR3 bases are TGTGCCAGCAGGGGGGGACAGGGGAGGTATCAGCCCCAGCATTTT.

This clonotype has at least ten counts. The V gene is TRBV20-1, the J gene TRBJ2-4, with D uncertain. Trimming removed 1 base from V and 0 bases from J, with 10 bases in between. This CDR3 is 15 amino acids long. The germline gives CDR1 DFQATT, CDR2 SNEGSKA (reference sequence). The CDR3 bases are TGCAGTGCTAGAGCCCCGGTCCTAGCCAAAAACATTCAGTACTTC. Translating gives CSARAPVLAKNIQYF.

In its sample, this clonotype is medium-sized (0.01 to 0.1%). The chain has TRBV12-3 or TRBV12-4 and TRBJ2-7; 8 bases fit TRBD2. The CDR3 extends over 15 amino acids. J gave up 1 base and V 5 bases, and 7 bases lay outside the gene matches. The CDR3: CASSRAGDKSYEQYF. In nucleotides, the CDR3 is TGTGCCAGCAGTAGAGCGGGAGATAAGTCCTACGAGCAGTACTTC.

There are many counts of this clonotype. This chain connects TRBV7-2 to TRBJ2-1, with 12 bases identical to TRBD2. The CDR3 has 15 amino acids. In germline, CDR1 is SGHTA, CDR2 FQGNSA. Trimming took 4 bases from V and 9 from J; bases not matched to a gene: 7. For the CDR3, the DNA is TGTGCCAGCAGCTCCGAATCTAGCGGGAGGGGTGAGCAGTTCTTC. This gives the protein CASSSESSGRGEQFF. Full variable domain (outside the CDR3, taken from reference TRBV7-2 and TRBJ2-1): GAGVSQSPSNKVTEKGKDVELRCDPISGHTALYWYRQSLGQGLEFLIYFQGNSAPDKSGLPSDRFSAERTGGSVSTLTIQRTQQEDSAVYLCASSSESSGRGEQFFGPGTRLTVL.

The chain is built from TRBV7-2 and TRBJ2-7, with 7 bases that match TRBD2. Germline V gives CDR1 SGHTA, CDR2 FQGNSA. The CDR3 is 14 residues long. V was pared by 5 bases and J by 9 bases, with 13 bases of the junction left unmatched. CDR3 protein: CASSPKWEGLSQYF. The CDR3 nucleotides read TGTGCCAGCAGCCCTAAATGGGAGGGCCTGTCGCAGTACTTC.

This clonotype was counted at least ten times. This sequence joins TRBV20-1 and TRBJ2-1; D gene uncertain. In germline, CDR1 is DFQATT, CDR2 SNEGSKA (reference sequence). This CDR3 region has 14 residues. V was trimmed by 3 bases and J by 3 bases, leaving 12 bases between them. The CDR3 DNA reads TGCAGTGCTAGGTCCTGGCGGAGCTACAATGAGCAGTTCTTC. It translates to CSARSWRSYNEQFF.

In this sample, this clonotype turned up many times. CDR3 region: CASSLMGVFYEQYF. Here the CDR3 DNA reads TGTGCCAGCAGTTTAATGGGGGTTTTCTACGAGCAGTACTTC. The rearrangement links TRBV27 to TRBJ2-7, with D tentatively TRBD1 or TRBD2 (5 bases each). Germline CDR1 reads MNHEY; CDR2 reads SMNVEV (reference sequence). With 2 bases removed from V and 3 bases from J, the gap between germline ends came to 11 bases. The CDR3 covers 14 residues.

The chain combines TRBV30 with TRBJ2-7; 13 bases line up with TRBD2. The CDR3 is made up of 16 amino acids. Germline trimming cut 2 bases from V and 1 base from J; bases unmatched to any gene: 5. Germline CDR1 GTSNPN, CDR2 SVGIG (reference sequence). CDR3 amino acids: CAWSPPLAGGSYEQYF. The CDR3 DNA reads TGTGCCTGGAGTCCTCCACTAGCGGGAGGGTCCTACGAGCAGTACTTC.

This clonotype showed up many times. The chain's CDR3 is CSVRGDQPQHF. The CDR3 DNA sequence: TGCAGTGTCCGGGGCGATCAGCCCCAGCATTTT. The chain carries TRBV20-1 and TRBJ1-5; D may be TRBD1 (5 bases). This CDR3 has 11 residues. V lost 7 bases, J lost 5 bases, and 9 bases lay in between. Germline V CDR1 and CDR2: DFQATT, SNEGSKA (reference sequence).